This T cell receptor (beta chain) was observed in a study of cytomegalovirus exposure and HLA in healthy donors. The germline V gene encodes CDR1 SGHRS and CDR2 YFSETQ. The V end lost 5 bases, the J end lost 0 bases, and 26 bases lay between the germline ends. This CDR3 is built from 19 residues. The PCR had 60 Vbeta and 13 Jbeta primers. Profiled with immunoSEQ multiplex PCR; TCRdb holds only in-frame clones, not every one. This table holds roughly 170,000 clones, roughly 84% found once. Study results and caveats: A later analysis showed TCR association rates differing by HLA locus, peaking at DRB1 and lowest at HLA-C. Analyses of presence/absence relied on an assumption of roughly uniform sequencing depth across donors.

To note about this clone: Antigen: not known.

This TCR was recovered from a male donor in good health and CMV-seronegative. This chain joins TRBV5-1 and TRBJ1-1; D is perhaps TRBD1 (5 bases). Sequenced: PBMCs. The CDR3 coding sequence is TGCGCCAGCAGTAGGGCCAGGGAGGGAATTCTGGAGATGAACACTGAAGCTTTCTTT. This codes for CASSRAREGILEMNTEAFF.